These 3 T cell receptor beta chains came from one sample sequenced in a study of PD-1 blockade in mismatch repair-deficient tumors. Generated by immunoSEQ multiplex PCR, the TCRdb table keeps only in-frame clones and is missing some. The sample shows 120,000 or so clones, more than 70% of them seen only once. The material was peripheral blood, obtained approximately 72 weeks after starting pembrolizumab. The origin of the receptors is an adult with mismatch repair-deficient cancer.

This chain connects TRBV9 to TRBJ1-4; D is undetermined. The CDR3 spans 15 residues. Trimming removed 0 bases at V and 4 bases at J, with 10 bases between. CDR1 and CDR2 (germline): SGDLS, YYNGEE. CDR3 sequence: CASSVEGSRNEKLFF. CDR3 nucleotide sequence: TGTGCCAGCAGCGTAGAAGGCAGCCGTAATGAAAAACTGTTTTTT.

The chain couples TRBV5-8 to TRBJ2-4; tentatively, D is TRBD1 (6 bases). CDR1 is SGHTS and CDR2 is YDEGEE in the germline V gene. CDR3 length equals 14 residues. V shed 4 bases and J shed 7 bases, with 15 bases lying between them. The CDR3 sequence: CASSGKQGLNIQYF. CDR3 coding DNA: TGTGCCAGCAGCGGGAAACAGGGTCTGAACATTCAGTACTTC.

This chain connects TRBV28 to TRBJ1-4; TRBD1 matches 7 bases. The germline gives CDR1 MDHEN, CDR2 SYDVKM. With 5 bases clipped from V and 5 bases from J, the junction kept 8 bases outside the gene matches. The CDR3 totals 15 residues. CDR3 region: CASSQTGAPNEKLFF. CDR3 DNA: TGTGCCAGCAGTCAAACAGGGGCCCCGAATGAAAAACTGTTTTTT.